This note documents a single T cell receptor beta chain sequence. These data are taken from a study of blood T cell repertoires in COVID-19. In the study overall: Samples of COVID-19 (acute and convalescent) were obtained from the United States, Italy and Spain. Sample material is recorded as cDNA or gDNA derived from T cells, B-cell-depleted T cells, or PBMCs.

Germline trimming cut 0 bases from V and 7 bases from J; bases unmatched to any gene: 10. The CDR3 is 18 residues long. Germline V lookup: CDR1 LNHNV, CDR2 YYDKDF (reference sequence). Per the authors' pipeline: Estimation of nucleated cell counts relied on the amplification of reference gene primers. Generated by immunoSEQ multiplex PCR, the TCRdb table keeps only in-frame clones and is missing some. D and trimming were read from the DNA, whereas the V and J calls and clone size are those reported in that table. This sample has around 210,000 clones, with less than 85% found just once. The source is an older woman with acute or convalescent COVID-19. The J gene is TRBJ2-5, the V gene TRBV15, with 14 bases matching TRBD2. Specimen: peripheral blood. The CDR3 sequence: CATSREGRTSGRTRTQYF. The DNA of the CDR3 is TGTGCCACCAGCAGAGAGGGGAGGACTAGCGGGAGGACCCGGACCCAGTACTTC.